These 16 T cell receptor beta chains were all obtained from the same sample, sequenced in a study of cytomegalovirus exposure and HLA in healthy donors. Primers for the PCR totalled 60 Vbeta and 13 Jbeta. Profiled with immunoSEQ multiplex PCR; TCRdb holds only in-frame clones, not every one. In the table there are about 140,000 clones, 73% of which are singletons. Sequencing was performed on PBMCs. These receptor sequences come from a woman aged 35 to 49 in good health and CMV-seronegative.

The rearrangement joins TRBV6-6 to TRBJ2-7, with D tentatively TRBD2 (5 bases). Germline V lookup: CDR1 MNHNY, CDR2 SVGAGI (reference sequence). V gave up 2 bases and J gave up 1 base, with 9 bases separating them. The CDR3 is 14 residues long. CDR3 DNA sequence: TGTGCCAGCAGTTACCCCGGGATATCCTACGAGCAGTACTTC. This translates into CASSYPGISYEQYF.

The V call is TRBV5-1, the J call TRBJ2-5; 8 nucleotides agree with TRBD1. Germline CDR1 SGHRS, CDR2 YFSETQ. This CDR3 has 16 residues. V gave up 5 bases and J gave up 0 bases; unmatched junction bases: 9. The CDR3 region has the DNA TGCGCCAGCAGATTACAGGGGGGTTCGTACCAAGAGACCCAGTACTTC. Translation: CASRLQGGSYQETQYF.

The rearrangement joins TRBV6-1 to TRBJ1-1; maybe TRBD1 (5 bases). Germline CDR1 and CDR2: MNHNS and SASEGT. This CDR3 region has 14 residues. V lost 6 bases, J lost 4 bases, and 15 bases lay in between. The CDR3 sequence is CASRPQGGSTEAFF. CDR3 nucleotides: TGTGCCAGCAGACCCCAGGGTGGAAGCACTGAAGCTTTCTTT.

This clone was seen only a few times. J is TRBJ2-5 and V is TRBV2, with 7 bases that match TRBD1. Trimming removed 7 bases from V and 4 bases from J; junction bases left unmatched: 15. Looked up from germline, CDR1 is SNHLY and CDR2 is FYNNEI. The CDR3 is 16 amino acids. The CDR3 bases are TGTGCCAGCACCCTACCGACAGGGTTGGAATCAGAGACCCAGTACTTC. It translates to CASTLPTGLESETQYF.

The rearrangement uses TRBV19 and TRBJ1-2, with TRBD1 matching 10 bases. The length of the CDR3 is 13 residues. Unmatched junction bases numbered 0, after V lost 5 bases and J lost 3 bases. CDR1 is LNHDA and CDR2 is SQIVND in the germline V gene (reference sequence). The CDR3 bases are TGTGCCAGTAGTGGACAGGGGGACTATGGCTACACCTTC. It is translated as CASSGQGDYGYTF. The full variable domain, its missing parts supplied by reference TRBV19 and TRBJ1-2, is DGGITQSPKYLFRKEGQNVTLSCEQNLNHDAMYWYRQDPGQGLRLIYYSQIVNDFQKGDIAEGYSVSREKKESFPLTVTSAQKNPTAFYLCASSGQGDYGYTFGSGTRLTVV.

This clone was counted a single time. The V and J genes are TRBV7-3 and TRBJ2-2; 9 bases are a match to TRBD1. V lost 5 bases and J lost 4; bases outside the gene matches: 5. CDR3 length: 15 amino acids. Germline V CDR1 and CDR2: SGHTA, FQGTGA. In DNA, the CDR3 is TGTGCCAGCAGCCCGGGACAGGGTGGCACCGGGGAGCTGTTTTTT. It encodes CASSPGQGGTGELFF.

This rearrangement joins TRBV6-1 to TRBJ2-2; TRBD1 matches 9 bases. This CDR3 spans 15 amino acids. The ends lost 6 bases at V and 5 bases at J; junction bases unmatched: 7. The germline CDR1 and CDR2 sequences are MNHNS and SASEGT. The CDR3 reads CASSPRDRATGELFF. In DNA form, the CDR3 reads TGTGCCAGCAGCCCCCGGGACAGGGCGACCGGGGAGCTGTTTTTT.

This clone has a handful of counts. The chain uses TRBV19 and TRBJ2-2, with a possible D match to TRBD2 (6 bases). Deletions cut 5 bases from V and 6 bases from J, with 13 bases between. The CDR3 contains 14 residues. Germline V gene sequence: CDR1 LNHDA, CDR2 SQIVND (reference sequence). CDR3 in amino acids: CASSPARGSGELFF. For the CDR3, the DNA is TGTGCCAGTAGTCCCGCCCGGGGGTCCGGGGAGCTGTTTTTT.

The V gene is TRBV28, the J gene TRBJ2-3, with 7 bases identical to TRBD1. Germline CDR1 and CDR2: MDHEN and SYDVKM. CDR3 size: 18 residues. The V segment lost 5 bases and the J segment 0 bases; nucleotides outside the gene matches: 14. CDR3 sequence: CASSKWDSHRDSTDTQYF. CDR3 bases: TGTGCCAGCAGTAAATGGGACAGCCACCGAGATAGCACAGATACGCAGTATTTT.

This clone was detected once. V usage is TRBV5-1 and J usage is TRBJ2-7; D unclear. Germline V CDR1 and CDR2: SGHRS, YFSETQ. This CDR3 is built from 13 residues. With 0 bases removed from V and 2 bases from J, the gap between germline ends came to 6 bases. The CDR3 loop reads CASSLDTTYEQYF. CDR3 coding DNA: TGCGCCAGCAGCTTGGACACCACCTACGAGCAGTACTTC.

CDR3: CASSSVRTGNTGELFF. DNA of the CDR3: TGTGCCAGCAGCTCAGTCAGGACAGGGAACACCGGGGAGCTGTTTTTT. The chain is built from TRBV11-2 and TRBJ2-2; 7 bases are a match to TRBD1. V shed 4 bases and J 1 base; nucleotides not matched to a gene: 6. In germline, CDR1 is SGHAT, CDR2 FQNNGV. CDR3 size: 16 residues.

The rearrangement uses TRBV5-1 and TRBJ2-5, with D perhaps TRBD1 (6 bases). The V end lost 0 bases, the J end lost 2 bases, and 11 bases lay between the germline ends. The V gene's germline CDR1 is SGHRS and CDR2 YFSETQ. The CDR3 covers 15 residues. CDR3 amino acids: CASSLGAGEQETQYF. The CDR3 DNA reads TGCGCCAGCAGCTTGGGAGCAGGGGAACAAGAGACCCAGTACTTC.

The chain carries TRBV5-1 and TRBJ1-2; 9 bases agree with TRBD1. V dropped 4 bases and J dropped 5; count of bases not matched to a gene: 9. The V gene's germline CDR1 is SGHRS and CDR2 YFSETQ. The CDR3 is made up of 15 amino acids. CDR3 protein: CASSPGTGPMYGYTF. The DNA for the CDR3 is TGCGCCAGCAGCCCGGGGACAGGGCCAATGTATGGCTACACCTTC.

V is TRBV7-2 and J is TRBJ2-2, with 9 bases aligning to TRBD2. The CDR3 covers 15 residues. Germline CDR1 and CDR2: SGHTA and FQGNSA. The V segment lost 5 bases and the J segment 5 bases; nucleotides outside the gene matches: 6. The DNA of the CDR3 is TGTGCCAGCAGCGTCGCGGGGGGGCGTACCGGGGAGCTGTTTTTT. Its protein product is CASSVAGGRTGELFF.

In the case of this clone: Other nucleotide sequences in the sample specify the same CDR3. The chain employs TRBV28 and TRBJ1-2, with D perhaps matching TRBD1 (5 bases). The CDR3 consists of 12 residues. Deletions cut 6 bases from V and 8 bases from J, with 13 bases between. CDR1 and CDR2 from the germline V gene are MDHEN and SYDVKM. This chain's CDR3 is CASSPQGYGYTF. CDR3 nucleotide sequence: TGTGCCAGCAGCCCCCAGGGTTACGGCTACACCTTC.

In this sample, this clone turned up many times. V and J are TRBV29-1 and TRBJ1-2; D is perhaps TRBD1 (6 bases). CDR3 length: 11 residues. V shed 6 bases and J shed 2 bases, with 7 bases lying between them. From germline, CDR1 is SQVTM and CDR2 ANQGSEA. CDR3: CSVDRNYGYTF. In DNA, the CDR3 is TGCAGCGTAGACAGGAACTATGGCTACACCTTC.